The text below deals with one T cell receptor beta chain. Its antigen is as yet unknown. The data belong to a study of T cell repertoires in cytomegalovirus infection. About the study: A matching HLA type, together with CMV infection, was signaled by public TCR beta signatures. Findings of the study overall: Cumulated frequencies of public TCR beta families served to identify carriers of CMV plus the relevant HLA. The ex vivo response was dominated by HLA-C-restricted CMV-specific TCR beta clonotypes.

MiXCR, applied by TCRdb to the reads, yields one record per CDR3 protein. The data hold 150,000 to 200,000 distinct CDR3 sequences, with 25% to 30% observed a single time. The CDR3 extends over 14 amino acids. V lost 2 bases to trimming and J lost 2 bases, with 13 bases between them. Germline-derived CDR1 and CDR2 are DFQATT and SNEGSKA (reference sequence). The TCR sequence derives from a human donor in good health (CMV status not recorded). Some clones in this sample may be carry-over from other donors' samples. The sample was PBMCs. V is TRBV20-1 and J is TRBJ2-7, with D unresolved. The CDR3 bases are TGCAGTGCTAGAAGCACTACCATCCCCTACGAGCAGTACTTC. Amino acid sequence: CSARSTTIPYEQYF.